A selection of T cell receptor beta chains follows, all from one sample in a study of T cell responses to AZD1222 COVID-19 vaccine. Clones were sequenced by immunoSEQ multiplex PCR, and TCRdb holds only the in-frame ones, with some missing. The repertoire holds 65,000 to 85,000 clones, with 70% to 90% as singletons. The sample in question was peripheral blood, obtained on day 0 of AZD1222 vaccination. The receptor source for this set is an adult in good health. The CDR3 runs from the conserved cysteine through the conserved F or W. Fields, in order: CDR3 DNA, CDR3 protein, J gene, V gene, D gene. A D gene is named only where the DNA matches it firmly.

CDR3 DNA: TGTGCCAGCAGCTTAGAACTGACAGGTTTAACCTACGAGCAGTACTTC
CDR3 protein: CASSLELTGLTYEQYF
J gene: TRBJ2-7
V gene: TRBV7-2
D gene: NA

CDR3 DNA: TGTGCCAGCTCACGGGACAATGAGCAGTTCTTC
CDR3 protein: CASSRDNEQFF
J gene: TRBJ2-1
V gene: TRBV18
D gene: NA

CDR3 DNA: TGCGCCAGCAGCCAAGTAAGGGGGCTGGGTGGCTACACCTTC
CDR3 protein: CASSQVRGLGGYTF
J gene: TRBJ1-2
V gene: TRBV4-1
D gene: TRBD1

CDR3 DNA: TGTGCCAGCAGCAGACACGGGACGTTAACCTACGAGCAGTACTTC
CDR3 protein: CASSRHGTLTYEQYF
J gene: TRBJ2-7
V gene: TRBV6-5
D gene: NA

CDR3 DNA: TGTGCCAGTAGTGAGCGACTAGCGGGGGGGTTTTACAATGAGCAGTTCTTC
CDR3 protein: CASSERLAGGFYNEQFF
J gene: TRBJ2-1
V gene: TRBV19
D gene: TRBD2

CDR3 DNA: TGTGCCAGCTCACCTTCGACAGGGCTGGGAAACACCATATATTTT
CDR3 protein: CASSPSTGLGNTIYF
J gene: TRBJ1-3
V gene: TRBV18
D gene: TRBD1

CDR3 DNA: TGTGCCAGTAGTATTTCTGGTTCTGGGGTTCAGCCCCAGCATTTT
CDR3 protein: CASSISGSGVQPQHF
J gene: TRBJ1-5
V gene: TRBV19
D gene: NA

CDR3 DNA: TGTGCCAGCACCTATGGGGCACGTGAGACCCAGTACTTC
CDR3 protein: CASTYGARETQYF
J gene: TRBJ2-5
V gene: TRBV6-5
D gene: NA

CDR3 DNA: TGTGCCAGCAGCCGCGAACGGAGGGGGGGCGAGGATGGCTACACCTTC
CDR3 protein: CASSRERRGGEDGYTF
J gene: TRBJ1-2
V gene: TRBV7-3
D gene: NA

CDR3 DNA: TGTGCCAGCAGCTTGGGGCAGGGCCACTTTTTT
CDR3 protein: CASSLGQGHFF
J gene: TRBJ1-4
V gene: TRBV5-4
D gene: NA

CDR3 DNA: TGTGCCAGCAGCCCCGGAGCTAACTACAATGAGCAGTTCTTC
CDR3 protein: CASSPGANYNEQFF
J gene: TRBJ2-1
V gene: TRBV7-2
D gene: NA

CDR3 DNA: TGTGCCTGGAGTTCTCAGTGGGGGATACCCCAACGAGCTTTCTTT
CDR3 protein: CAWSSQWGIPQRAFF
J gene: TRBJ1-1
V gene: TRBV30
D gene: NA